These 18 T cell receptor beta chains were sequenced from one sample in a study of T cells after yellow fever vaccination. TCRdb fed the 5' RACE reads into MiXCR, producing one record per CDR3 protein. The sample lists fewer than 350,000 distinct CDR3 sequences, 8% to 10% occurring once. Here the sequenced sample was PBMCs, taken on the day of the first yellow fever vaccination. All receptors derive from a young man who received the YFV17D yellow fever vaccine.

The chain combines TRBV2 with TRBJ2-3; D is uncertain. The V gene lost 7 bases and the J gene lost 0 bases, with 5 bases spanning the gap. The germline V gene has CDR1 SNHLY and CDR2 FYNNEI. The CDR3 sequence is 12 residues long. The CDR3 region has the DNA TGTGCCAGCACCATAAGCACAGATACGCAGTATTTT. Its translation is CASTISTDTQYF. The variable domain in full, completed from reference TRBV2 and TRBJ2-3, reads EPEVTQTPSHQVTQMGQEVILRCVPISNHLYFYWYRQILGQKVEFLVSFYNNEISEKSEIFDDQFSVERPDGSNFTLKIRSTKLEDSAMYFCASTISTDTQYFGPGTRLTVL.

This clonotype was found many times. As DNA, the CDR3 is TGTGCCAGCAGTGAATCTACAGGGAGGTACGAGCAGTACTTC. Residues: CASSESTGRYEQYF. V usage is TRBV25-1 and J usage is TRBJ2-7, with D possibly being TRBD1 or TRBD2 (6 bases each). This CDR3 has 14 residues. Looked up from germline, CDR1 is MGHDK and CDR2 is SYGVNS. V lost 1 base to trimming and J lost 4 bases, with 11 bases between them.

The rearrangement joins TRBV6-6 to TRBJ2-7; D is unclear. The germline V gene has CDR1 MNHNY and CDR2 SVGAGI (reference sequence). Trimming shortened V by 7 bases and J by 1 base, and 11 bases separated the two germline ends. The CDR3 contains 13 residues. The CDR3 coding sequence is TGTGCCAGCATCGGAGACCGTTCCTACGAGCAGTACTTC. It encodes CASIGDRSYEQYF.

This clonotype was counted only a few times. The rearrangement uses TRBV19 and TRBJ1-5; D unresolved. The V and J ends lost 5 bases and 5 bases respectively, with 10 bases between them. CDR3 length equals 13 residues. Germline V gene lookup returns CDR1 LNHDA and CDR2 SQIVND (reference sequence). The CDR3 sequence is CASSEGVDQPQHF. DNA for the CDR3: TGTGCCAGTAGTGAGGGTGTCGATCAGCCCCAGCATTTT.

The chain links TRBV4-1 to TRBJ2-5, with TRBD1 identical over 7 bases. This CDR3 contains 13 residues. The V gene's germline CDR1 is MGHRA and CDR2 YSYEKL. The junction had 4 bases not matched to a gene; V was cut back by 6 bases and J by 3 bases. CDR3 nucleotides: TGCGCCAGCAGGGCGACAGGGAAAGAGACCCAGTACTTC. It yields the protein CASRATGKETQYF.

A single count supports this clonotype. A read error may account for a junction end that differs from germline. This chain links TRBV2 with TRBJ2-1; 13 nucleotides match TRBD2. The CDR3 is 18 amino acids. Germline V CDR1 and CDR2: SNHLY, FYNNEI. The CDR3 loop reads CTSRSRLAGGLPYNEQFF. DNA for the CDR3: TGTACCAGCAGGAGCCGACTAGCGGGGGGTTTACCGTACAATGAGCAGTTCTTC.

This clonotype was detected a few times. This chain links TRBV4-1 with TRBJ2-5; TRBD1 is a possible D gene (6 bases). The length of the CDR3 is 15 residues. The V gene's germline CDR1 is MGHRA and CDR2 YSYEKL. Trimming took 5 bases from V and 5 from J, leaving 18 bases between them. DNA of the CDR3: TGCGCCAGCAGCAAGGTGACAGGTGCCGGGGAGACCCAGTACTTC. Its translation is CASSKVTGAGETQYF.

This clonotype was counted many times. The chain uses TRBV20-1 and TRBJ2-1, with TRBD2 matching over 8 bases. The CDR3 has 14 amino acids. V lost 6 bases to trimming and J lost 8 bases; unmatched junction nucleotides: 12. Germline V gene sequence: CDR1 DFQATT, CDR2 SNEGSKA (reference sequence). The CDR3: CSANGGGLEHEQFF. The CDR3 region has the DNA TGCAGTGCGAACGGGGGGGGCCTGGAGCATGAGCAGTTCTTC.

In its sample, this clonotype was seen many times. J is TRBJ2-1 and V is TRBV5-1, with D possibly called TRBD1 or TRBD2 (5 bases each). CDR1 is SGHRS and CDR2 is YFSETQ in the germline V gene. The CDR3 has 17 amino acids. The V gene lost 5 bases and the J gene lost 9 bases, with 27 bases spanning the gap. CDR3 DNA sequence: TGCGCCAGCAGGCCCACCGGGACCAATCCCATTTGGACTGAGCAGTTCTTC. Its protein is CASRPTGTNPIWTEQFF.

This clonotype has at least ten counts. The chain has TRBV6-1 and TRBJ2-7; no reliable D call. Germline V CDR1 and CDR2: MNHNS, SASEGT. V lost 2 bases to trimming and J lost 2 bases, with 10 bases between them. The CDR3 consists of 14 residues. The CDR3 nucleotides read TGTGCCAGCAGTGAATTGGGATCTACCTACGAGCAGTACGTC. This encodes CASSELGSTYEQYV.

This clonotype appeared a few times. The chain is built from TRBV4-2 and TRBJ2-1, with D uncertain. The CDR3 loop spans 13 amino acids. CDR1 and CDR2 (germline): LGHNA, YNFKEQ. With 0 bases removed from V and 7 bases from J, the gap between germline ends came to 7 bases. The CDR3 sequence is CASSQDRQNEQFF. CDR3 coding DNA: TGTGCCAGCAGCCAAGATCGTCAGAATGAGCAGTTCTTC.

The V call is TRBV4-1, the J call TRBJ1-1; D remains unclear. V was pared by 4 bases and J by 0 bases, with 9 bases between. The CDR3 totals 14 residues. Germline-derived CDR1 and CDR2 are MGHRA and YSYEKL. CDR3 coding DNA: TGCGCCAGCAGCCTTAATCGGTTGAACACTGAAGCTTTCTTT. This encodes CASSLNRLNTEAFF.

This clonotype appeared a few times. The chain recombines TRBV18 with TRBJ2-6, with D tentatively TRBD2 (6 bases). This CDR3 is built from 17 residues. With 3 bases removed from V and 0 bases from J, the gap between germline ends came to 12 bases. CDR1 and CDR2 (germline): KGHSH, LQKENI. CDR3 residues: CASSPPGASSGANVLTF. CDR3 nucleotide sequence: TGTGCCAGCTCACCTCCGGGAGCCAGCTCTGGGGCCAACGTCCTGACTTTC.

This clonotype was counted between two and nine times. The V gene is TRBV5-6, the J gene TRBJ2-5; TRBD2 might be the D (6 bases). Germline V gene lookup returns CDR1 SGHDT and CDR2 YYEEEE. The CDR3 has 14 amino acids. The V and J ends lost 2 bases and 5 bases respectively, with 13 bases between them. Written as DNA, the CDR3 is TGTGCCAGCAGCTTCCGCGGGGTGGTGGAGACCCAGTACTTC. Residues: CASSFRGVVETQYF.

This clonotype has only a few counts. V usage is TRBV19 and J usage is TRBJ1-2, with 10 positions matching TRBD1. The CDR3 loop spans 14 amino acids. V lost 8 bases and J lost 5; bases outside the gene matches: 8. Germline V gene sequence: CDR1 LNHDA, CDR2 SQIVND (reference sequence). The CDR3 coding sequence is TGTGCCAGTCACACCGGGACAGGGGTGTATGGCTACACCTTC. Translated, it gives CASHTGTGVYGYTF.

This clonotype was observed a handful of times. V is TRBV6-2 or TRBV6-3 and J is TRBJ1-5, with TRBD1 matching 8 bases. V lost 6 bases and J lost 7; bases outside the gene matches: 8. The CDR3 spans 14 residues. In germline, CDR1 is MNHEY, CDR2 SVGEGT. CDR3 sequence (DNA): TGTGCCAGCAGCCCGACAGGGGATGAGCAGCCCCAGCATTTT. Its translation is CASSPTGDEQPQHF.

This chain joins TRBV6-4 and TRBJ1-1, with D possibly matching TRBD1 (6 bases). With 5 bases removed from V and 6 bases from J, the gap between germline ends came to 16 bases. The germline V gene encodes CDR1 MRHNA and CDR2 SNTAGT. This CDR3 is 14 amino acids long. CDR3 sequence: CASSPLRGSAEAFF. DNA for the CDR3: TGTGCCAGCAGTCCCCTAAGGGGGAGCGCTGAAGCTTTCTTT.

This clonotype was detected many times. The V call is TRBV25-1, the J call TRBJ1-6; D uncertain. Germline V gene data show CDR1 as MGHDK and CDR2 as SYGVNS. This CDR3 is built from 14 residues. Trimming left V 5 bases short and J 0 bases short, with 5 bases between. This CDR3 reads CASSLDSYNSPLHF. Written as DNA, the CDR3 is TGTGCCAGCAGTTTGGACTCCTATAATTCACCCCTCCACTTT.